The present entry profiles one T cell receptor (beta chain) with its context. This sample is drawn from a study of shared clonotypes between healthy human individuals. The V gene's germline CDR1 is SGHRS and CDR2 YFSETQ. The CDR3 contains 13 residues. With 0 bases clipped from V and 7 bases from J, the junction kept 4 bases outside the gene matches. Sequencing was performed with immunoSEQ multiplex PCR; in TCRdb, only in-frame clones are kept and a portion is missing. This table holds 2 million to 2.5 million clones, 80% to 95% found once. The TCR was taken from a man aged 18 to 29 in good health. Some clones in this sample may be carry-over from other donors' samples. This chain joins TRBV5-1 and TRBJ2-7; TRBD2 aligns across 7 bases. The sequenced sample consisted of naive CD4+ T cells from PBMCs. Subset reported: CD45RA+ positively selected. The CDR3 is CASSLEVAGEQYF. CDR3 DNA sequence: TGCGCCAGCAGCTTGGAGGTAGCGGGTGAGCAGTACTTC. Combining the CDR3 with reference TRBV5-1 and TRBJ2-7 gives the whole variable domain KAGVTQTPRYLIKTRGQQVTLSCSPISGHRSVSWYQQTPGQGLQFLFEYFSETQRNKGNFPGRFSGRQFSNSRSEMNVSTLELGDSALYLCASSLEVAGEQYFGPGTRLTVT.